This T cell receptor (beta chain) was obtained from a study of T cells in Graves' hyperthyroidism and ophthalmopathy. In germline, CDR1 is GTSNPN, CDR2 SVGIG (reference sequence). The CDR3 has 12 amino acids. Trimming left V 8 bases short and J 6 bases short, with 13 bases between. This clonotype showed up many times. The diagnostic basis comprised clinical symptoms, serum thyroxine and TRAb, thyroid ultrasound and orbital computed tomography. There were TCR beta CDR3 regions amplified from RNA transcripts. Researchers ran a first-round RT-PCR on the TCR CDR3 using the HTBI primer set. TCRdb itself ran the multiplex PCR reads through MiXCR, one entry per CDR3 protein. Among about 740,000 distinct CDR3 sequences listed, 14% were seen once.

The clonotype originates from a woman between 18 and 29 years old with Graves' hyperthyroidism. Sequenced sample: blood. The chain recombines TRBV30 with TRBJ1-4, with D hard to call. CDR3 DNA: TGTGCCCTAACACGTGGGTATGAAAAACTGTTTTTT. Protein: CALTRGYEKLFF.